In this sample, the clone carrying this T cell receptor beta chain turned up a few times. Primers included in the PCR were 60 Vbeta and 13 Jbeta primers. The authors' processing: An analysis that came later counted some 81 million unique TCR beta chains, approximately 9.9 million shared. TCRdb's table, derived via immunoSEQ multiplex PCR, lists solely in-frame clones and lacks some. The V and J calls and clone size were taken over from that table, and D and trimming were inferred from the DNA. The sample yields tens of thousands of clones, almost 85% seen once. The data were obtained in a study of cytomegalovirus exposure and HLA in healthy donors. The wider study: Genotyping of 398 donors showed that 80% to 85% belonged to the Caucasian-associated ancestry cluster.

The CDR3 is 15 amino acids. Trimming cost V 1 base and J 7 bases; bases outside gene matches: 7. Germline CDR1 and CDR2: SGHDT and YYEEEE. What was sequenced was PBMCs. The source is a young woman in good health and CMV-seropositive. This chain uses TRBV5-6 with TRBJ2-1, with 8 bases identical to TRBD2. The CDR3 region has the DNA TGTGCCAGCAGCTTGCCCCGGGGGGGCCGGAATGAGCAGTTCTTC. This encodes CASSLPRGGRNEQFF.